A selection of T cell receptor beta chains follows, all from one sample in a study of shared clonotypes between healthy human individuals. TCRdb keeps only in-frame clones here, not all; method: immunoSEQ multiplex PCR. Counted here are approximately 530,000 clones, 90% to 97% occurring once; the ten biggest clones make up approximately 0.06%. Source material: naive CD4+ T cells sorted from blood. The receptors here all came from a woman aged 25 to 39 in good health. Each CDR3 is given without its conserved first and last residue. Size is stated for part of the rows, as once, few or many counts, or as a class when the clone is expanded.

clone size: -; J gene: TRBJ1-2; V gene: TRBV4-1; CDR3 protein: ASSQDFPRQGYGYT
clone size: -; J gene: TRBJ2-1; V gene: TRBV7-8; CDR3 protein: ASTSLRAGLSRDNEQF
clone size: -; J gene: TRBJ1-1; V gene: TRBV21-1; CDR3 protein: ASNSDRVTEAF
clone size: -; J gene: TRBJ2-3; V gene: TRBV6-6; CDR3 protein: ASKVRASTSTDTQY
clone size: -; J gene: TRBJ2-1; V gene: TRBV14; CDR3 protein: ASSLLSGPSYNEQF
clone size: -; J gene: TRBJ2-6; V gene: TRBV2; CDR3 protein: ASRRGIREGGFGANVLT
clone size: once; J gene: TRBJ2-5; V gene: TRBV14; CDR3 protein: ASSRRARETQY
clone size: -; J gene: TRBJ2-1; V gene: TRBV4-1; CDR3 protein: ASSQATRGTGRSGEQF
clone size: -; J gene: TRBJ2-7; V gene: TRBV21-1; CDR3 protein: ASSTLQRGSSYEQY
clone size: -; J gene: TRBJ2-7; V gene: TRBV5-1; CDR3 protein: ASSRGDSTYEQY
clone size: -; J gene: TRBJ1-1; V gene: TRBV28; CDR3 protein: ASSRDPAITEAF
clone size: -; J gene: TRBJ2-3; V gene: TRBV5-1; CDR3 protein: ASSLVLTDTQY
clone size: once; J gene: TRBJ1-4; V gene: TRBV6-1; CDR3 protein: ASNSGTENEKLF
clone size: -; J gene: TRBJ2-5; V gene: TRBV28; CDR3 protein: ASRGRKGHGSQY
clone size: -; J gene: TRBJ2-5; V gene: TRBV29-1; CDR3 protein: SVDRHRTGGGETQY
clone size: once; J gene: TRBJ1-2; V gene: TRBV30; CDR3 protein: AWGRRGTGYRYG
clone size: -; J gene: TRBJ1-3; V gene: TRBV18; CDR3 protein: ASSPTAGAGNTIY
clone size: -; J gene: TRBJ2-7; V gene: TRBV28; CDR3 protein: ASSLDGPYEQY
clone size: -; J gene: TRBJ1-4; V gene: TRBV28; CDR3 protein: ATLSYRRGQLF
clone size: -; J gene: TRBJ1-3; V gene: TRBV5-4; CDR3 protein: ASSLSGALSGNTIY
clone size: -; J gene: TRBJ2-7; V gene: TRBV11-2; CDR3 protein: ASSLGGPGYEQY
clone size: -; J gene: TRBJ1-5; V gene: TRBV10-1; CDR3 protein: ASSERFGTGGLYSNQPQH
clone size: -; J gene: TRBJ2-7; V gene: TRBV30; CDR3 protein: AGDTAYEQY
clone size: -; J gene: -; V gene: TRBV4-2; CDR3 protein: ASSLAVAGGPYEQY
clone size: -; J gene: TRBJ2-5; V gene: TRBV5-1; CDR3 protein: ASSFRQGIGETQY
clone size: -; J gene: TRBJ2-3; V gene: TRBV5-1; CDR3 protein: ASTWGGPGDTQY